At least ten counts were recorded for the clone carrying this T cell receptor beta chain. Its antigen is as yet unknown. The sample comes from a study of T cell repertoires in cytomegalovirus infection. Points from the study as a whole: In two of eight donors, the top clonotype was HLA-C-restricted CMV-specific.

TCRdb ran MiXCR on the reads and lists one entry per CDR3 protein. This sample has fewer than 550,000 distinct CDR3 sequences, with roughly 10% found just once. The V and J ends lost 1 base and 4 bases respectively, with 11 bases between them. The CDR3 is 14 residues long. Looked up from germline, CDR1 is SGHVS and CDR2 is FNYEAQ. The receptor was isolated from a human donor in good health (CMV status not recorded). Some clones in this sample may be carry-over from other donors' samples. The specimen was PBMCs. The chain is built from TRBV7-6 and TRBJ2-7; D uncertain. The CDR3 nucleotides are TGTGCCAGCAGCTTAGATTTCAGTGGTTACGAGCAGTACTTC. Its translation: CASSLDFSGYEQYF. Looking up the rest from reference TRBV7-6 and TRBJ2-7 gives the full variable domain: GAGVSQSPRYKVTKRGQDVALRCDPISGHVSLYWYRQALGQGPEFLTYFNYEAQQDKSGLPNDRFSAERPEGSISTLTIQRTEQRDSAMYRCASSLDFSGYEQYFGPGTRLTVT.